This T cell receptor (beta chain) was identified during a study of T cell responses to AZD1222 COVID-19 vaccine. General study results and limits: There were mostly white British donors and more females than males, and clonal diversity was possibly underestimated.

The assay was immunoSEQ multiplex PCR, and TCRdb's table has in-frame clones only and misses some. In the table there are 65,000 to 90,000 clones, 88% of which are singletons. As to this clone: Its target is unknown.

J lost 7 bases, V lost 0 bases, and 10 bases had no gene match. In germline, CDR1 is SGDLS, CDR2 YYNGEE. The CDR3 sequence is 17 residues long. The specimen comprised peripheral blood, sampled on day 0 of AZD1222 vaccination. The receptor was isolated from an adult in good health. V gene TRBV9 combines with J gene TRBJ1-6; 7 nucleotides align to TRBD1. The CDR3 protein is CASSVATGVSGNSPLHF. Here the CDR3 DNA reads TGTGCCAGCAGCGTAGCTACAGGGGTTTCGGGGAATTCACCCCTCCACTTT.